This T cell receptor (beta chain) comes out of a study of T cell responses to AZD1222 COVID-19 vaccine. Study-level results: Females made up more of the donors, who were largely white British, and clonal diversity may have come out too low.

The CDR3 loop spans 14 amino acids. V shed 6 bases and J 6 bases; nucleotides not matched to a gene: 10. Germline V gives CDR1 MDHEN, CDR2 SYDVKM. Of note for this clone: The antigen is not known.

Only in-frame clones appear in the TCRdb table, and some are missing; sequencing was by immunoSEQ multiplex PCR. The sample contains roughly 130,000 clones, 91% of which appear only once. This sequence joins TRBV28 and TRBJ2-7; the match to TRBD1 covers 8 bases. The input for sequencing was peripheral blood, taken 28 days after the second dose of the MenACWY control vaccine. The receptor comes from an adult who received the MenACWY meningococcal vaccine as a control. The CDR3 DNA reads as TGTGCCAGCAGACCAACAGGACAGGGAGGCGAGCAGTACTTC. Protein sequence: CASRPTGQGGEQYF.